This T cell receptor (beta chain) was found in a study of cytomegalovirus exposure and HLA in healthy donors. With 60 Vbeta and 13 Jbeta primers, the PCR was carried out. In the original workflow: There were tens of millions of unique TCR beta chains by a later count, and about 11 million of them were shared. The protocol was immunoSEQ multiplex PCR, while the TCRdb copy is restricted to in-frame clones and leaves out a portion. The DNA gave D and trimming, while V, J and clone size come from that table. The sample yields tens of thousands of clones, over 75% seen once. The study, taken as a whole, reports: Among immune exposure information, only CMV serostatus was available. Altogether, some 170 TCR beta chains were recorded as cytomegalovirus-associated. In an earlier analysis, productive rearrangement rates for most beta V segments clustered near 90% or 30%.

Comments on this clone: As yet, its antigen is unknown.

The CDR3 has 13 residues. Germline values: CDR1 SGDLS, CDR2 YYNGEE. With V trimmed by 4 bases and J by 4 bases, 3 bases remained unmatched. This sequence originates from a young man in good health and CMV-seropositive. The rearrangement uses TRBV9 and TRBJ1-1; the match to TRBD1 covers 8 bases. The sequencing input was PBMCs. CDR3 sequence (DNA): TGTGCCAGCAGCCGCGGACAGGGCACTGAAGCTTTCTTT. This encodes CASSRGQGTEAFF.